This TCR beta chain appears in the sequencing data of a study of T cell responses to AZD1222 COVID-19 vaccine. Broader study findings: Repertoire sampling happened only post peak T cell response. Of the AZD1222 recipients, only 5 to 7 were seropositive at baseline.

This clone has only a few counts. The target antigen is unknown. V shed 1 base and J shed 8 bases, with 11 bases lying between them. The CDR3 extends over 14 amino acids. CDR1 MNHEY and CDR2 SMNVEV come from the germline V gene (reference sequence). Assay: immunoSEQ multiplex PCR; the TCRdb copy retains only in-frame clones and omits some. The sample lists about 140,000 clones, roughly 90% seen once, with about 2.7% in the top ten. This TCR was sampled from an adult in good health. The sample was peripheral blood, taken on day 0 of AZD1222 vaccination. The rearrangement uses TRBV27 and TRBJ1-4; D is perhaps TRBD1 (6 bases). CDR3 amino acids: CASSLYPGVEKLFF. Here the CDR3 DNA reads TGTGCCAGCAGTTTATATCCAGGGGTAGAAAAACTGTTTTTT.